Below, 28 T cell receptor beta chains from the same sample are listed, as sequenced in a study of a mutant IDH1 vaccine in newly diagnosed glioma listed by TCRdb under 2021. These TCRs are of unknown antigen specificity. The sample's time point label, in plain terms: week 35, safety follow-up. Each vaccine dose was 300 ug of a 20-mer mutant IDH1 peptide in Montanide, given subcutaneously with topical imiquimod. The library came from the immunoSEQ multiplex PCR assay. TCRdb provides this immuneACCESS table in a form limited to in-frame rearrangements. Some clones are lacking; in checked studies, under half of them reflect an unresolved V gene, and why the rest are absent is not known. For this sample there are tens of thousands of clones; about 90% appear just once. Jointly, the top ten make up 1.6% of the sample. The source was PBMCs, collected from a glioma patient whose treatment included an IDH1 peptide vaccine. All receptors come from a man in his forties or fifties with glioma.

The CDR3 reads CASTPLRTNEQFF. CDR3 bases: TGTGCCAGCACTCCCCTTAGAACCAATGAGCAGTTCTTC. This chain uses TRBV2 with TRBJ2-1, with D unclear. Germline V gives CDR1 SNHLY, CDR2 FYNNEI. The CDR3 covers 13 residues. With 7 bases removed from V and 6 bases from J, the gap between germline ends came to 13 bases.

This clone was counted between two and nine times. V and J are TRBV7-3 and TRBJ1-2; no firm D call. The CDR3 has 13 residues. Germline V gene data show CDR1 as SGHTA and CDR2 as FQGTGA. Between the trimmed V and J ends, which lost 2 bases and 4 bases, there was a span of 8 bases. The CDR3 DNA reads as TGTGCCAGCAGCTTAGACTTGGGCTATGGCTACACCTTC. The encoded protein is CASSLDLGYGYTF.

The chain uses TRBV7-6 and TRBJ2-5; TRBD1 matches 8 bases. This CDR3 is 15 amino acids long. J lost 5 bases, V lost 1 base, and 6 bases had no gene match. Germline V CDR1 and CDR2: SGHVS, FNYEAQ. The CDR3 DNA follows: TGTGCCAGCAGCTTAGGGACAGGGCTTGGGGAGACCCAGTACTTC. This encodes CASSLGTGLGETQYF.

The sample holds a few counts of this clone. The CDR3 sequence is CASTPRDRGTYEQYF. CDR3 DNA: TGTGCCAGCACCCCTCGGGACAGGGGGACCTACGAGCAGTACTTC. The V call is TRBV6-6, the J call TRBJ2-7; 11 bases map to TRBD1. The CDR3 has 15 amino acids. Looked up from germline, CDR1 is MNHNY and CDR2 is SVGAGI (reference sequence). V lost 7 bases and J lost 2; bases outside the gene matches: 7.

The chain has TRBV9 and TRBJ2-2; D not resolved. The CDR3 is made up of 13 amino acids. V was clipped by 5 bases and J by 7 bases, with 12 bases between them. CDR1 and CDR2 (germline): SGDLS, YYNGEE. The DNA of the CDR3 is TGTGCCAGCAGGGAACCGGTTAGCGGGGAGCTGTTTTTT. This codes for CASREPVSGELFF.

The chain has TRBV7-7 and TRBJ2-1, with unresolved D. CDR3 size: 13 residues. Germline values: CDR1 SSHAT, CDR2 FNYEAQ (reference sequence). The ends were cut back, 2 bases at V and 7 bases at J, with 9 bases in the middle. The CDR3 region is CASSLSPTNEQFF. The CDR3 DNA follows: TGTGCCAGCAGCTTAAGTCCTACAAATGAGCAGTTCTTC.

The rearrangement joins TRBV18 to TRBJ1-2; D perhaps matches TRBD1 (5 bases). V was trimmed by 3 bases and J by 8 bases, leaving 10 bases between them. Germline lookup yields CDR1 KGHSH and CDR2 LQKENI. CDR3 size: 12 residues. CDR3 sequence reads: CASSPEGSGYTF. CDR3 bases: TGTGCCAGCTCACCTGAGGGGAGCGGCTACACCTTC.

The chain carries TRBV7-2 and TRBJ2-7, with TRBD1 matching 8 bases. Germline-derived CDR1 and CDR2 are SGHTA and FQGNSA. The V and J ends lost 5 bases and 3 bases, in that order; junction bases with no gene match: 6. The length of the CDR3 is 14 residues. The CDR3 protein is CASSPGTGRYEQYF. Written as DNA, the CDR3 is TGTGCCAGCAGCCCTGGGACAGGCCGCTACGAGCAGTACTTC.

The chain links TRBV19 to TRBJ2-5; D gene ambiguous. V dropped 3 bases and J dropped 5 bases, with 7 bases sitting between them. The CDR3 consists of 12 residues. Germline values: CDR1 LNHDA, CDR2 SQIVND (reference sequence). CDR3 sequence reads: CASSMASETQYF. In DNA, the CDR3 is TGTGCCAGTAGTATGGCCTCGGAGACCCAGTACTTC.

The V and J genes are TRBV27 and TRBJ1-5, with D hard to call. CDR3 length equals 13 residues. Germline CDR1 is MNHEY and CDR2 is SMNVEV (reference sequence). V was clipped by 6 bases and J by 0 bases, with 6 bases between them. In nucleotides, the CDR3 is TGTGCCAGCAGCTCCGGTAGCAATCAGCCCCAGCATTTT. Protein: CASSSGSNQPQHF.

This clone was observed a handful of times. The chain combines TRBV6-5 with TRBJ1-1; D unclear. Germline-derived CDR1 and CDR2 are MNHEY and SVGAGI. This CDR3 region has 12 residues. The V end lost 7 bases, the J end lost 4 bases, and 10 bases lay between the germline ends. The CDR3 reads CASTSTGTEAFF. The CDR3 DNA follows: TGTGCCAGCACCTCCACGGGCACTGAAGCTTTCTTT.

The J gene is TRBJ2-5, the V gene TRBV7-9, with 9 positions matching TRBD2. Trimming removed 1 base from V and 2 bases from J; junction bases left unmatched: 11. The CDR3 has 18 amino acids. Germline V gene sequence: CDR1 SEHNR, CDR2 FQNEAQ (reference sequence). CDR3 nucleotides: TGTGCCAGCAGCTTAGGATTTAATCTGCGGGAGGGACAAGAGACCCAGTACTTC. It codes for CASSLGFNLREGQETQYF.

The V call is TRBV2, the J call TRBJ1-1; 8 bases align to TRBD1. The CDR3 runs 14 residues. Germline CDR1 is SNHLY and CDR2 is FYNNEI. J gave up 5 bases and V 1 base, and 3 bases lay outside the gene matches. The CDR3: CASSEDTGGTEAFF. The CDR3 DNA is TGTGCCAGCAGTGAAGATACAGGGGGAACTGAAGCTTTCTTT.

The genes are TRBV15 and TRBJ2-7, with D tentatively TRBD1 (5 bases). The CDR3 consists of 15 residues. CDR1 and CDR2 (germline): LNHNV, YYDKDF (reference sequence). With 0 bases removed from V and 6 bases from J, the gap between germline ends came to 15 bases. The CDR3 DNA reads as TGTGCCACCAGCAGAGATCCAGGGATGGGGCGCGAGCAGTACTTC. The encoded protein is CATSRDPGMGREQYF.

This clone was seen a single time. The chain combines TRBV6-5 with TRBJ2-4; D gene unclear. In germline, CDR1 is MNHEY, CDR2 SVGAGI. The CDR3 runs to 15 residues. V was cut by 6 bases and J by 1 base, with 13 bases left in between. The CDR3 loop is CASRPERAAKNIQYF. In nucleotides, the CDR3 is TGTGCCAGCAGGCCGGAAAGGGCGGCCAAAAACATTCAGTACTTC.

CDR3 amino acids: CASSRRTGNVEKLFF. CDR3 DNA: TGTGCCAGCAGTCGCCGGACAGGGAATGTGGAAAAACTGTTTTTT. The chain has TRBV28 and TRBJ1-4, with TRBD1 matching over 8 bases. Trimming cost V 5 bases and J 8 bases; bases outside gene matches: 10. The CDR3 covers 15 residues. Germline CDR1 reads MDHEN; CDR2 reads SYDVKM.

This chain uses TRBV4-2 with TRBJ2-5; a possible D gene is TRBD2 (5 bases). The CDR3 spans 16 residues. Trimming left V 0 bases short and J 5 bases short, with 16 bases between. Germline loops: CDR1 LGHNA, CDR2 YNFKEQ. The CDR3 nucleotides read TGTGCCAGCAGCCAAGATTTGGCGGGCCCCTTGGAGACCCAGTACTTC. Protein product: CASSQDLAGPLETQYF.

The genes are TRBV4-1 and TRBJ2-5; TRBD2 agrees at 11 bases. Germline V gene data show CDR1 as MGHRA and CDR2 as YSYEKL. Trimming at V came to 0 bases and at J to 5 bases, leaving 11 bases not matched to a gene. The length of the CDR3 is 18 residues. The CDR3 loop is CASSQDLGLAGGAETQYF. In DNA, the CDR3 is TGCGCCAGCAGCCAAGATTTAGGCCTAGCGGGAGGAGCGGAGACCCAGTACTTC.

This rearrangement joins TRBV6-1 to TRBJ2-7, with 7 positions matching TRBD2. CDR1 and CDR2 (germline): MNHNS, SASEGT. The CDR3 runs to 14 residues. V lost 5 bases to trimming and J lost 2 bases; unmatched junction nucleotides: 6. Written as DNA, the CDR3 is TGTGCCAGCAGTTCCGGGACTACCCCCTACGAGCAGTACTTC. Encoded protein: CASSSGTTPYEQYF.

This clone has a handful of counts. DNA for the CDR3: TGTGCCAGCAGCGTTCCGGGAGATACGCAGTATTTT. Encoded protein: CASSVPGDTQYF. The V gene is TRBV5-5, the J gene TRBJ2-3, with D unresolved. The ends were cut back, 4 bases at V and 5 bases at J, with 8 bases in the middle. The CDR3 contains 12 residues. Per germline, CDR1 SGHKS and CDR2 YYEKEE (reference sequence).

The chain carries TRBV20-1 and TRBJ1-1; D ambiguous. Deletions cut 6 bases from V and 5 bases from J, with 10 bases between. The CDR3 runs 11 residues. Germline CDR1 and CDR2: DFQATT and SNEGSKA (reference sequence). The CDR3 sequence: CSAVPRTEAFF. The CDR3 DNA sequence: TGCAGTGCCGTTCCTAGGACTGAAGCTTTCTTT.

The CDR3: CASSPSGSGKTQYF. Here the CDR3 DNA reads TGTGCCAGCAGCCCAAGCGGGAGTGGAAAGACCCAGTACTTC. V is TRBV7-6 and J is TRBJ2-5; 8 bases are a match to TRBD2. This CDR3 region has 14 residues. Unmatched junction bases numbered 8, after V lost 5 bases and J lost 6 bases. The germline gives CDR1 SGHVS, CDR2 FNYEAQ.

The chain couples TRBV20-1 to TRBJ1-2; TRBD1 is a possible D gene (5 bases). The CDR3 has 11 residues. The germline V and J ends were trimmed by 7 bases and 4 bases, with 10 bases remaining between them. Germline-derived CDR1 and CDR2 are DFQATT and SNEGSKA (reference sequence). CDR3: CSGGDSYGYTF. CDR3 bases: TGCAGTGGGGGCGATAGCTATGGCTACACCTTC.

The chain combines TRBV27 with TRBJ1-1; D is perhaps TRBD1 (5 bases). Trimming took off 2 bases at V and 5 bases at J, with 18 bases between the two ends. The germline V gene has CDR1 MNHEY and CDR2 SMNVEV (reference sequence). The CDR3 sequence is 16 residues long. CDR3 in amino acids: CASSLDKAGYSTEAFF. CDR3 nucleotides: TGTGCCAGCAGTTTAGATAAGGCAGGGTATAGTACTGAAGCTTTCTTT.

The chain links TRBV14 to TRBJ1-1; D unresolved. Trimming took off 0 bases at V and 1 base at J, with 6 bases between the two ends. The CDR3 is 14 residues long. Germline V gene lookup returns CDR1 SGHDN and CDR2 FVKESK. The CDR3 loop is CASSQETSNTEAFF. The CDR3 DNA sequence: TGTGCCAGCAGCCAAGAAACCTCGAACACTGAAGCTTTCTTT.

The rearrangement uses TRBV4-2 and TRBJ2-5; 9 bases agree with TRBD2. From germline, CDR1 is LGHNA and CDR2 YNFKEQ. Trimming at V came to 4 bases and at J to 5 bases, leaving 11 bases not matched to a gene. The CDR3 runs 16 residues. The DNA for the CDR3 is TGTGCCAGCAGCCTCCCCGGTGCGGGAGGGCCGGAGACCCAGTACTTC. Encoded protein: CASSLPGAGGPETQYF.

The chain couples TRBV5-3 to TRBJ2-1; 8 bases fit TRBD1. TRBV5-3 is an ORF, with its function uncertain. Trimming took 5 bases from V and 2 from J; bases not matched to a gene: 9. This CDR3 is built from 16 residues. The CDR3 loop is CARSYSGQGAYNEQFF. CDR3 in DNA: TGTGCCAGAAGTTACTCCGGACAGGGCGCCTACAATGAGCAGTTCTTC.

The V gene is TRBV4-2, the J gene TRBJ1-3; tentative D call: TRBD1 (6 bases). This CDR3 comprises 17 residues. Trimming left V 3 bases short and J 3 bases short, with 18 bases between. Germline values: CDR1 LGHNA, CDR2 YNFKEQ. CDR3 bases: TGTGCCAGCAGCCAGAGAGGCCCAGGGGTAGTTGGAAACACCATATATTTT. Translation: CASSQRGPGVVGNTIYF.